This TCR beta chain was sequenced in a study of T cells in Graves' hyperthyroidism and ophthalmopathy. TCR beta CDR3 region amplification was performed from RNA transcripts. RT-PCR in the first round (using the HTBI primer set) targeted the TCR CDR3. Via MiXCR, TCRdb re-called the multiplex PCR reads, giving one row per CDR3 protein. This sample has about 640,000 distinct CDR3 sequences, with around 21% found just once. CDR3 length: 17 amino acids. CDR1 is MDHEN, CDR2 SYDVKM, per germline. V was clipped by 6 bases and J by 3 bases; unmatched bases: 15. This clonotype was seen only a few times. This TCR was sampled from a man between 25 and 39 years old with Graves' ophthalmopathy. The specimen sequenced was blood. V usage is TRBV28 and J usage is TRBJ2-7; 9 nucleotides agree with TRBD1. CDR3 bases: TGTGCCAGCAGCACACCCCACTTACAGGGGGCCCTCTACGAGCAGTACTTC. It is translated as CASSTPHLQGALYEQYF.